This T cell receptor (beta chain) derives from a study of blood T cell repertoires in COVID-19. Across the study: In each case, the material was cDNA or gDNA derived from T cells, B-cell-depleted T cells, or PBMCs.

TCRdb's copy holds only in-frame clones and misses some; the assay was immunoSEQ multiplex PCR. The sample includes under 250,000 clones, roughly nine tenths of them seen just once. The sample comprised peripheral blood. The TCR comes from a man aged 55 to 69 who had recovered from COVID-19.

The CDR3 nucleotides are TGTGCCAGCAGTCGCCAGAGGACAGGGGGATATGGGAGTGAAAAACTGTTTTTT. It encodes CASSRQRTGGYGSEKLFF. This chain joins TRBV6-6 and TRBJ1-4; 10 bases fit TRBD1. The germline V gene encodes CDR1 MNHNY and CDR2 SVGAGI (reference sequence). The V segment lost 5 bases and the J segment 7 bases; nucleotides outside the gene matches: 16. This CDR3 is 18 amino acids long.